Each of the 30 T cell receptor beta chains below was sequenced from the same sample in a study of T cells in Graves' hyperthyroidism and ophthalmopathy. Using RNA transcripts as the source, TCR beta CDR3 regions were amplified. The study used the HTBI primer set for a first-round RT-PCR of the TCR CDR3. TCRdb ran MiXCR on the multiplex PCR reads and lists one entry per CDR3 protein. Among some 250,000 distinct CDR3 sequences listed, roughly 15% were seen once. The sequenced sample consisted of blood. These receptors originate from a woman aged 45-59 years with Graves' hyperthyroidism that later progressed to Graves' ophthalmopathy.

The gene calls are TRBV27 and TRBJ2-1; 15 bases are shared with TRBD2. Germline lookup yields CDR1 MNHEY and CDR2 SMNVEV (reference sequence). The CDR3 is made up of 19 amino acids. V lost 6 bases and J lost 4; bases outside the gene matches: 13. As DNA, the CDR3 is TGTGCCAGCAGCCATAGAGGGTGGGGACTAGCGGGAGGTTACAATGAGCAGTTCTTC. Translation: CASSHRGWGLAGGYNEQFF.

This clonotype was observed at least ten times. The V gene is TRBV19, the J gene TRBJ1-1, with D unresolved. The germline gives CDR1 LNHDA, CDR2 SQIVND (reference sequence). V shed 3 bases and J shed 3 bases, with 20 bases lying between them. The CDR3 is 17 residues long. The DNA of the CDR3 is TGTGCCAGTAGTATCGCCAGCGGCCAGGCGTGGGACACTGAAGCTTTCTTT. Amino acid sequence: CASSIASGQAWDTEAFF.

Comment on this clonotype: Just one base apart from a much larger clone, this may be a read error. This rearrangement joins TRBV5-1 to TRBJ2-3; 10 bases are shared with TRBD2. Trimming took 2 bases from V and 6 from J; bases not matched to a gene: 9. The CDR3 extends over 16 amino acids. CDR1 SGHRS and CDR2 YFSETQ come from the germline V gene. The CDR3 DNA reads TGCGCCAGCAGCTTCTCTACTAGCGGGGTAGGGGATACGCAGTATTTT. Translation gives CASSFSTSGVGDTQYF.

This clonotype was found many times. V and J are TRBV2 and TRBJ1-5, with a tentative D call TRBD1 (6 bases). Trimming took 5 bases from V and 3 from J, leaving 14 bases between them. The CDR3 spans 15 residues. CDR1 is SNHLY and CDR2 is FYNNEI in the germline V gene. The CDR3 sequence is CASSLDSILNQPQHF. The CDR3 DNA follows: TGTGCCAGCAGTCTGGACAGCATCCTCAATCAGCCCCAGCATTTT. Drawing the rest from reference TRBV2 and TRBJ1-5, the complete variable domain is EPEVTQTPSHQVTQMGQEVILRCVPISNHLYFYWYRQILGQKVEFLVSFYNNEISEKSEIFDDQFSVERPDGSNFTLKIRSTKLEDSAMYFCASSLDSILNQPQHFGDGTRLSIL.

The sample holds a few counts of this clonotype. The rearrangement uses TRBV27 and TRBJ1-4; D is perhaps TRBD1 (6 bases). Germline V gene sequence: CDR1 MNHEY, CDR2 SMNVEV (reference sequence). V lost 4 bases to trimming and J lost 3 bases, with 15 bases between them. The CDR3 is 16 amino acids. The CDR3 coding sequence is TGTGCCAGCAGTTCGCGCTACAGGGCTTCTAATGAAAAACTGTTTTTT. This gives the protein CASSSRYRASNEKLFF.

This clonotype was detected many times. The chain joins TRBV7-3 to TRBJ2-7, with 10 bases aligning to TRBD2. The length of the CDR3 is 15 residues. Germline V gene sequence: CDR1 SGHTA, CDR2 FQGTGA. J gave up 4 bases and V 4 bases, and 7 bases lay outside the gene matches. The CDR3 loop is CASSSTSGNDYEQYF. As DNA, the CDR3 is TGTGCCAGCAGCTCCACTAGCGGGAACGATTACGAGCAGTACTTC.

The V call is TRBV25-1, the J call TRBJ2-1, with TRBD1 identical over 9 bases. There are 15 residues in the CDR3. Germline V gives CDR1 MGHDK, CDR2 SYGVNS. With V trimmed by 5 bases and J by 8 bases, 10 bases remained unmatched. In nucleotides, the CDR3 is TGTGCCAGCAGTACTTGGAGACAGGGGGAGGATGAGCAGTTCTTC. This encodes CASSTWRQGEDEQFF.

This clonotype has a count of ten or more. The chain couples TRBV10-2 to TRBJ1-2; 7 positions agree with TRBD1. The CDR3 length is 13 residues. Germline V gene data show CDR1 as WSHSY and CDR2 as SAAADI. V was pared by 4 bases and J by 7 bases, with 6 bases of the junction left unmatched. The CDR3 here is CASSGGGRGGYTF. In DNA, the CDR3 is TGCGCCAGCAGTGGAGGGGGCAGAGGTGGCTACACCTTC.

This clonotype was counted once. V is TRBV6-1 and J is TRBJ1-4, with TRBD1 matching 12 bases. Trimming took 6 bases from V and 9 from J; bases not matched to a gene: 5. Germline V gene sequence: CDR1 MNHNS, CDR2 SASEGT. CDR3 length: 14 amino acids. The CDR3 spells CASRGTGGEKKLFF. The CDR3 DNA reads as TGTGCCAGCAGGGGGACAGGGGGCGAAAAAAAACTGTTTTTT.

This clonotype was seen a handful of times. The rearrangement uses TRBV20-1 and TRBJ2-3; D unresolved. The V end lost 5 bases, the J end lost 8 bases, and 11 bases lay between the germline ends. The CDR3 length is 11 residues. CDR1 is DFQATT and CDR2 is SNEGSKA in the germline V gene (reference sequence). CDR3 nucleotide sequence: TGCAGTGCTCCGCAGGTTTTTACGCAGTATTTT. Translating gives CSAPQVFTQYF.

This clonotype turned up a few times. The chain is built from TRBV18 and TRBJ1-4; D ambiguous. The CDR3 runs 15 residues. V lost 3 bases, J lost 3 bases, and 11 bases lay in between. Germline CDR1 KGHSH, CDR2 LQKENI. CDR3 protein: CASSPQSASNEKLFF. CDR3 nucleotide sequence: TGTGCCAGCTCACCTCAGTCGGCATCTAATGAAAAACTGTTTTTT.

About this clonotype itself: This clone may be a read error of a much larger clone one base away. The V call is TRBV10-3, the J call TRBJ2-7; D is unclear. The V gene's germline CDR1 is ENHRY and CDR2 SYGVKD. The CDR3 is 11 residues long. V was pared by 6 bases and J by 5 bases, with 8 bases between. The CDR3 region is CAISVGHEQYF. In nucleotides, the CDR3 is TGTGCCATCAGCGTCGGGCACGAGCAGTACTTC.

As to this clonotype: The CDR3 does not close with the conserved phenylalanine or tryptophan, likely indicating a read error. The chain links TRBV5-1 to TRBJ2-5; no firm D call. V lost 2 bases and J 5 bases, leaving 25 bases between the germline ends. Germline CDR1 SGHRS, CDR2 YFSETQ. The CDR3 is 18 amino acids. The CDR3 is CASSLGQTGGIPSETQYL. The CDR3 DNA is TGCGCCAGCAGCTTAGGTCAGACCGGTGGGATTCCTAGTGAGACCCAGTACCTC.

This clonotype was seen many times. The chain combines TRBV24-1 with TRBJ2-2; no clear D gene. The length of the CDR3 is 13 residues. The ends were cut back, 8 bases at V and 7 bases at J, with 13 bases in the middle. Germline loops: CDR1 KGHDR, CDR2 SFDVKD. CDR3 nucleotides: TGTGCCACCAAGGAAGGGCCAAGCGGGGAGCTGTTTTTT. This codes for CATKEGPSGELFF.

This clonotype came up a few times. This chain's CDR3 is CASSLLGGGPKYNEQFF. In nucleotides, the CDR3 is TGCGCCAGCAGCTTGTTGGGGGGGGGGCCGAAATACAATGAGCAGTTCTTC. This chain connects TRBV5-1 to TRBJ2-1, with D perhaps TRBD2 (7 bases). V gave up 1 base and J gave up 4 bases, with 18 bases separating them. The CDR3 runs 17 residues. Germline assignment: CDR1 SGHRS and CDR2 YFSETQ.

This clonotype was seen repeatedly, ten times or more. This sequence joins TRBV29-1 and TRBJ2-1; 9 nucleotides match TRBD1. CDR1 and CDR2 from the germline V gene are SQVTM and ANQGSEA. This CDR3 contains 14 residues. The trim removed 2 bases at V and 4 bases at J, leaving 3 bases unmatched. The CDR3 loop is CSVERDRAYNEQFF. CDR3 DNA: TGCAGCGTTGAAAGGGACAGGGCGTACAATGAGCAGTTCTTC.

This clonotype appeared a few times. The V call is TRBV7-9, the J call TRBJ2-5, with D perhaps matching TRBD1 or TRBD2 (5 bases each). Looked up from germline, CDR1 is SEHNR and CDR2 is FQNEAQ (reference sequence). This CDR3 has 12 residues. V was clipped by 5 bases and J by 8 bases, with 12 bases between them. DNA of the CDR3: TGTGCCAGCAGCCTCTTGAGGGGAACCCAGTACTTC. It is translated as CASSLLRGTQYF.

This clonotype was counted ten times or more. The V call is TRBV7-2, the J call TRBJ2-7, with D uncertain. The CDR3 is 13 residues long. With 4 bases removed from V and 0 bases from J, the gap between germline ends came to 7 bases. The germline CDR1 and CDR2 sequences are SGHTA and FQGNSA. This CDR3 reads CASSSISSYEQYF. DNA of the CDR3: TGTGCCAGCAGCTCCATAAGCTCCTACGAGCAGTACTTC.

This clonotype was picked up many times. This rearrangement joins TRBV6-7 to TRBJ2-1; maybe TRBD1 (5 bases). TRBV6-7 is noted as an ORF with a role that remains uncertain. The germline V and J ends were trimmed by 0 bases and 0 bases, with 12 bases remaining between them. This CDR3 is 17 amino acids long. The CDR3 DNA reads as TGTGCCAGCAGTTACTCGAGACGACAGAGCTCCTACAATGAGCAGTTCTTC. Its protein product is CASSYSRRQSSYNEQFF.

In its sample, this clonotype was seen many times. The chain employs TRBV3-1 and TRBJ2-7; D is perhaps TRBD1 (6 bases). The V gene lost 0 bases and the J gene lost 7 bases, with 16 bases spanning the gap. There are 15 residues in the CDR3. CDR1 is LGHDT, CDR2 YNNKEL, per germline (reference sequence). CDR3 sequence: CASSQDPKGVGEQYF. For the CDR3, the DNA is TGTGCCAGCAGCCAAGATCCAAAGGGGGTTGGAGAGCAGTACTTC.

This clonotype was found many times. DNA for the CDR3: TGTGCCAGCAGCTTGGAGGGAAACGGCTACACCTTC. This gives the protein CASSLEGNGYTF. The chain combines TRBV5-6 with TRBJ1-2; D not resolved. V was cut by 0 bases and J by 8 bases, with 8 bases left in between. CDR1 SGHDT and CDR2 YYEEEE come from the germline V gene. This CDR3 has 12 amino acids.

This clonotype was found many times. The V call is TRBV20-1, the J call TRBJ1-6, with no clear D. CDR3 size: 13 residues. Germline-derived CDR1 and CDR2 are DFQATT and SNEGSKA (reference sequence). V was shortened by 6 bases and J by 1 base, with 7 bases between the two germline ends. CDR3 protein: CSAPESYNSPLHF. The CDR3 region has the DNA TGCAGTGCGCCGGAATCCTATAATTCACCCCTCCACTTT.

This clonotype was recorded at least ten times. This rearrangement joins TRBV7-6 to TRBJ2-1, with TRBD1 identical over 7 bases. CDR1 SGHVS and CDR2 FNYEAQ come from the germline V gene. The CDR3 extends over 16 amino acids. V lost 6 bases and J lost 0; bases outside the gene matches: 8. This chain's CDR3 is CASSTNRGPSYNEQFF. Here the CDR3 DNA reads TGTGCCAGCAGTACCAACAGGGGACCCTCCTACAATGAGCAGTTCTTC. The whole variable domain, remainder taken from reference TRBV7-6 and TRBJ2-1, is GAGVSQSPRYKVTKRGQDVALRCDPISGHVSLYWYRQALGQGPEFLTYFNYEAQQDKSGLPNDRFSAERPEGSISTLTIQRTEQRDSAMYRCASSTNRGPSYNEQFFGPGTRLTVL.

This clonotype was seen ten or more times. The rearrangement uses TRBV18 and TRBJ2-1; D gene uncertain. The CDR3 spans 14 residues. Trimming cost V 6 bases and J 7 bases, with 16 bases left between them. Germline values: CDR1 KGHSH, CDR2 LQKENI. The CDR3 coding sequence is TGTGCCAGCTCTCGCATAAGAGACGGGAATGAGCAGTTCTTC. Its translation is CASSRIRDGNEQFF. The full variable domain, rest sourced from reference TRBV18 and TRBJ2-1, is NAGVMQNPRHLVRRRGQEARLRCSPMKGHSHVYWYRQLPEEGLKFMVYLQKENIIDESGMPKERFSAEFPKEGPSILRIQQVVRGDSAAYFCASSRIRDGNEQFFGPGTRLTVL.

This clonotype was counted ten times or more. The genes are TRBV18 and TRBJ1-3, with D uncertain. V was shortened by 5 bases and J by 0 bases, with 5 bases between the two germline ends. This CDR3 contains 13 residues. The germline gives CDR1 KGHSH, CDR2 LQKENI. CDR3 nucleotides: TGTGCCAGCTCAGTGAGCTCTGGAAACACCATATATTTT. It encodes CASSVSSGNTIYF.

Worth noting for this clonotype: Given a much more abundant clone one base away, this may be a read error. This chain uses TRBV7-3 with TRBJ2-7; D is perhaps TRBD2 (6 bases). The germline CDR1 and CDR2 sequences are SGHTA and FQGTGA. The CDR3 spans 15 residues. CDR3 DNA: TGTGCCAGCAGTCCCCTGGGGACTTCCTCCTACGAGCGGTACTTC. Translation gives CASSPLGTSSYERYF.

This clonotype was counted many times. The chain employs TRBV5-1 and TRBJ1-1; 9 bases fit TRBD1. The CDR3 is 14 residues long. CDR1 is SGHRS, CDR2 YFSETQ, per germline. V shed 7 bases, J shed 5 bases, and the junction held 9 bases outside the gene matches. The CDR3 loop reads CASGRTGAETEAFF. The DNA for the CDR3 is TGCGCCAGCGGGCGGACAGGGGCGGAAACTGAAGCTTTCTTT.

This clonotype was recorded only once. CDR3 protein: CASSESGDTNDEQYF. CDR3 DNA: TGCGCCAGCAGTGAGTCGGGGGACACCAACGACGAGCAGTACTTC. V and J are TRBV10-1 and TRBJ2-7; a weak D match, TRBD1 (6 bases). V dropped 0 bases and J dropped 5 bases, with 14 bases sitting between them. The CDR3 length is 15 residues. Germline-derived CDR1 and CDR2 are WNHNN and SYGVQD (reference sequence).

To note about this clonotype: Relative to the germline gene, one junction end is altered; a read error may explain this. The chain joins TRBV10-3 to TRBJ2-1; 15 nucleotides match TRBD2. The CDR3 spans 15 residues. Looked up from germline, CDR1 is ENHRY and CDR2 is SYGVKD. The CDR3 nucleotides read TGTGCCGTCAGGGGGACTAGCGGGGGGTTCAATGAGCAGTTCTTC. Residues: CAVRGTSGGFNEQFF.

This clonotype was picked up many times. The chain couples TRBV27 to TRBJ1-1; D might be TRBD1 (5 bases). Trimming took off 4 bases at V and 6 bases at J, with 15 bases between the two ends. Per germline, CDR1 MNHEY and CDR2 SMNVEV (reference sequence). The CDR3 has 14 amino acids. CDR3 in DNA: TGTGCCAGCAGTTCCCCAGGGAGTCGCTCTGAAGCTTTCTTT. Amino acids: CASSSPGSRSEAFF.